What follows are 5 T cell receptor beta chains derived from one specimen sequenced in a study of cytomegalovirus exposure and HLA in healthy donors. 13 Jbeta primers and 60 Vbeta primers were used for the PCR. Clones were read by immunoSEQ multiplex PCR, and TCRdb kept only the in-frame ones, dropping some. The sample comprises 150,000 or so clones, approximately 86% of which are singletons, and nearly 2% rests with the top ten. Sequencing was done on a sample of PBMCs. All receptors derive from a woman aged 18-35 years in good health and CMV-seronegative.

CDR3 region: CASSAYTLSGANVLTF. DNA of the CDR3: TGTGCCAGCAGCGCCTATACCCTCTCTGGGGCCAACGTCCTGACTTTC. The chain recombines TRBV5-6 with TRBJ2-6; no reliable D call. Looked up from germline, CDR1 is SGHDT and CDR2 is YYEEEE. Trimming stripped 4 bases from V and 0 bases from J, with 11 bases between. CDR3 length: 16 residues.

The genes are TRBV18 and TRBJ2-3, with D unresolved. Germline CDR1 reads KGHSH; CDR2 reads LQKENI. The V end was cut by 2 bases, the J end by 1 base, with 4 bases between. The CDR3 is made up of 13 amino acids. CDR3 amino acids: CASSPTGTDTQYF. In DNA form, the CDR3 reads TGTGCCAGCTCACCAACAGGCACAGATACGCAGTATTTT.

This sequence joins TRBV27 and TRBJ1-2; D gene ambiguous. The V gene's germline CDR1 is MNHEY and CDR2 SMNVEV (reference sequence). V lost 3 bases and J 3 bases, leaving 8 bases between the germline ends. The CDR3 runs 13 residues. This CDR3 is CASSFEGYYGYTF. The CDR3 region has the DNA TGTGCCAGCAGTTTTGAGGGCTACTATGGCTACACCTTC.

This clone has a single count. The chain joins TRBV5-1 to TRBJ2-1, with 12 bases matching TRBD1. V lost 5 bases to trimming and J lost 10 bases; unmatched junction nucleotides: 7. This CDR3 comprises 14 residues. Germline-derived CDR1 and CDR2 are SGHRS and YFSETQ. The CDR3 spells CASREGQGAGEQFF. The DNA for the CDR3 is TGCGCCAGCAGAGAGGGACAGGGGGCGGGAGAGCAGTTCTTC. The whole variable domain, filled in from reference TRBV5-1 and TRBJ2-1, reads KAGVTQTPRYLIKTRGQQVTLSCSPISGHRSVSWYQQTPGQGLQFLFEYFSETQRNKGNFPGRFSGRQFSNSRSEMNVSTLELGDSALYLCASREGQGAGEQFFGPGTRLTVL.

This chain joins TRBV5-1 and TRBJ2-7, with D tentatively TRBD1 (6 bases). The CDR3 is made up of 14 amino acids. The ends were cut back, 4 bases at V and 2 bases at J, with 13 bases in the middle. Germline V gene sequence: CDR1 SGHRS, CDR2 YFSETQ. In DNA, the CDR3 is TGCGCCAGCAGCCTGGAAGGGGGTACCTACGAGCAGTACTTC. It specifies CASSLEGGTYEQYF.